This T cell receptor (beta chain) was captured in a study of CD8 T cells in Susac syndrome (dated by TCRdb to about 2019). For the wider study: Among the Susac syndrome patients who were sequenced, clinically active disease was present in over 5 and clinical remission was observed in about eight. At the time of blood withdrawal, Susac syndrome patients were either therapy-naive, taking corticosteroids (with some also receiving IVIg), or on IVIg alone. The study used repertoire sequencing to test whether antigen drove CD8+ T cell activation and differentiation in Susac syndrome.

High-throughput TCR beta sequencing profiled peripheral blood CD8+ and CD4+ T cells from healthy donors, Susac syndrome patients and multiple sclerosis patients. The Susac syndrome patients fulfilled recently defined diagnostic criteria for definite or probable disease. Bulk CD8+ and CD4+ T cells were purified by magnetic negative isolation, while CD8+ TEMRA cells were enriched using FACS. Blood was drawn into EDTA tubes, processed within 24 hours, and PBMCs were isolated by density gradient centrifugation. PBMCs destined for TCR sequencing were cryopreserved in liquid nitrogen and later thawed in a 37 °C water bath. The sorted or isolated CD4+, CD8+ and CD8+ TEMRA cells reached a purity of at least 90%. RNA was extracted with the RNeasy kit and roughly 0.5 to 1 ug was reverse transcribed using random hexamers. The immunoSEQ multiplex PCR assay, which covers 54 Vbeta and 13 Jbeta segments, was used to amplify TCR beta CDR3 regions. To correct PCR amplification bias, a synthetic template baseline was used for both primer optimization and computational correction. In the source study's methods: Only productive sequences were kept, with reads annotated to V, D and J genes according to IMGT and analyzed in immunoSEQ Analyzer. Clonality was calculated as one minus the Shannon entropy normalized by log2 of the number of productive unique sequences. For each patient and control, public and private clones were evaluated among the 100 most prevalent clones. Clones were defined as Susac-specific when absent from the healthy and MS cohorts, from fewer than 1,300 published viral clones and from other ImmuneACCESS disease sequences. The public reads were reanalyzed by TCRdb: fastp trimming at Q25, MiXCR alignment, in-frame beta chains only. CDR3 protein duplicates are merged, each entry listing the most common genes and DNA. The V and J calls here are based on TCRdb, not the publication. This sample is represented by around 200,000 distinct CDR3 sequences; just under 95% of them were singletons. The top ten constitute around 0.094% of the sample.

About this clonotype: No cognate antigen has been identified for it. No qualities accompany the bases; no much larger clone lies one base away.

V is pruned by 7 bases and J by 4 bases, leaving 7 bases of the junction without a gene match. The CDR3 runs 14 amino acids, cysteine and phenylalanine included. Of the read, only the CDR3 DNA is kept; its 42 bases are in frame from base 1. Sequences SNHLY (CDR1) and FYNNEI (CDR2) are obtained from the germline V gene. Results and caveats for the whole study, not just this receptor: The number of individuals in the TCR sequencing and HLA analysis was acknowledged as relatively small. In the CD4+ T cell repertoire of Susac syndrome patients, clonal expansion was not detected.

This clonotype originated in a human donor with Susac syndrome. Specimen: CD4+ T cells from PBMCs. The rearrangement combines TRBV2 with TRBJ1-5, and 7 junction bases match TRBD1. The CDR3: CASNMDRSNQPQHF. DNA sequence: TGTGCCAGCAATATGGACAGGAGTAATCAGCCCCAGCATTTT.